The clone carrying this TCR beta chain rates as medium-sized. No antigen is known for it. As for time point: pretreatment peripheral blood. The CDR3 runs to 15 residues. Trimming pared 5 bases from V and 0 bases from J, leaving 10 bases between. CDR1 is SGHVS and CDR2 is FQNEAQ in the germline V gene. Profiling relied on immunoSEQ multiplex PCR, and the TCRdb table lists in-frame clones only, not all of them. Seen here are 45,000 to 60,000 clones, about 85% observed once, and the top ten hold about a sixth. The record originates from a study of PD-L1 blockade in urothelial cancer. Turning to the study itself: A median of roughly 140,000 T cells was found in the blood samples. Study outcomes and limitations: Better survival was forecast by a pretreatment blood TCR clonality below the median.

Sequenced here: PBMCs, sampled around atezolizumab (anti-PD-L1) treatment. The chain recombines TRBV7-8 with TRBJ1-4; a possible D gene is TRBD1 (6 bases). The clonotype comes from a man aged 65 to 85 with urothelial cancer. The CDR3 bases are TGTGCCAGCAGCGCCCGGACAGCAACTAATGAAAAACTGTTTTTT. This codes for CASSARTATNEKLFF.